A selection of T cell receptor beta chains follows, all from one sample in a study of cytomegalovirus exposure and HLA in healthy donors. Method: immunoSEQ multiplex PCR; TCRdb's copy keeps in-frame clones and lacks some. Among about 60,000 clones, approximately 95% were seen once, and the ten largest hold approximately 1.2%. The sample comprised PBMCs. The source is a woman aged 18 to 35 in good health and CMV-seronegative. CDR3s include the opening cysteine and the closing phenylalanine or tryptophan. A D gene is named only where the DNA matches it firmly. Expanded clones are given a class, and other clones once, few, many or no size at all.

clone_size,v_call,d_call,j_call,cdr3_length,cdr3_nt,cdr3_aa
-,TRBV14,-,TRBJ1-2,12,TGTGCCAGTCGGGGGGGGCGGGATGGCTACACCTTC,CASRGGRDGYTF
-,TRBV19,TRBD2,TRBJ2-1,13,TGTGCCAGTAGTGAGCTAGCGGGAAGTGAGCAGTTCTTC,CASSELAGSEQFF
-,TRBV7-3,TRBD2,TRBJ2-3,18,TGTGCCAGCAGCTTAATGGGGACTAGCGGGGGGGGCACAGATACGCAGTATTTT,CASSLMGTSGGGTDTQYF
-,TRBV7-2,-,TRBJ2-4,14,TGTGCCAGCAGCTTAAGTGGAGGCAAAAACATTCAGTACTTC,CASSLSGGKNIQYF
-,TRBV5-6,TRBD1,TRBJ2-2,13,TGTGCCAGCACCCTGGGACAGACCGGGGAGCTGTTTTTT,CASTLGQTGELFF
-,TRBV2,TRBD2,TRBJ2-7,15,TGTGCCAGCAGAAAAGAGGGACTAGCGGGGGGCATTGGGTACTTC,CASRKEGLAGGIGYF
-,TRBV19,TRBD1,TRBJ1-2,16,TGTGCCAGTAGTAAGACAGGGGGGCCCGCTAACTATGGCTACACCTTC,CASSKTGGPANYGYTF
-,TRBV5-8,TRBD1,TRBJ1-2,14,TGTGCCAGCAGCAGGGACAGGGCTAACTATGGCTACACCTTC,CASSRDRANYGYTF
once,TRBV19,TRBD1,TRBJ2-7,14,TGTGCCAGTACCCCGGGACAGGGGGCGAGGGAGCAGTACTTC,CASTPGQGAREQYF
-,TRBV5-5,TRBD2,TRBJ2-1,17,TGTGCCAGCAGCCGAACCGGGACTAGCGGATGGAACAATGAGCAGTTCTTC,CASSRTGTSGWNNEQFF
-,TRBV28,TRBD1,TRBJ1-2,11,TGTGCCAGCGGGACAGCGGATGGCTACACCTTC,CASGTADGYTF
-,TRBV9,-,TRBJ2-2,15,TGTGCCAGCACCCCCCCAGGGTCGAACACCGGGGAGCTGTTTTTT,CASTPPGSNTGELFF
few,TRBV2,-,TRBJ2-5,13,TGTGCCAGCGAACCGGGGGTAGGAGAGACCCAGTACTTC,CASEPGVGETQYF
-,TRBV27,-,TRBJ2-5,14,TGTGCCAGCAGTTTAGGGCAGAACCAAGAGACCCAGTACTTC,CASSLGQNQETQYF
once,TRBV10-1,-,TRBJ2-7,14,TGCGCCAGCAGTGAGTGGCGGCCGACCTACGAGCAGTACTTC,CASSEWRPTYEQYF
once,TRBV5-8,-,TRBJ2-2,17,TGTGCCAGCAGCGGGCTTTGGGGGCCTGCGAACACCGGGGAGCTGTTTTTT,CASSGLWGPANTGELFF
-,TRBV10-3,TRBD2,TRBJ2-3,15,TGTGCCATCGCGGGGCTAGCGGGGGGGACAGATACGCAGTATTTT,CAIAGLAGGTDTQYF
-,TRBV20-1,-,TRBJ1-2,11,TGCAGTGCTAGTGTAGTGTATGGCTACACCTTC,CSASVVYGYTF
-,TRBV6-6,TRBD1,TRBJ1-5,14,TGTGCCAGCAGACACAACAGGGGTGAGCAGCCCCAGCATTTT,CASRHNRGEQPQHF
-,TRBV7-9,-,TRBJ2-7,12,TGTGCCAGCAGCCCTAGTTGGGGCAAGGGGTACTTC,CASSPSWGKGYF
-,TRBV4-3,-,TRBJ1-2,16,TGCGCCAGCAGCCAAGATTTTTTGAGGACACATTATGGCTACACCTTC,CASSQDFLRTHYGYTF
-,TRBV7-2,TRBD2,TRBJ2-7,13,TGTGCCAGCAGCTTGGGAGGGAGCGGCGAGCAGTACTTC,CASSLGGSGEQYF
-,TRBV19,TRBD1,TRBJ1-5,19,TGTGCCAGTAGTAGACTCGACAGGGGCGGCTGGAGAAGCAATCAGCCCCAGCATTTT,CASSRLDRGGWRSNQPQHF
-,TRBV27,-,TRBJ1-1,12,TGTGCCACCGGAAGGGGGACCACTGAAGCTTTCTTT,CATGRGTTEAFF
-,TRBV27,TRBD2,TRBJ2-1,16,TGTGCCAGCAGTCCGCAGACTAGCGGCCCCTACAATGAGCAGTTCTTC,CASSPQTSGPYNEQFF
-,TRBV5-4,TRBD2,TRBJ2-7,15,TGTGCCAGCAGCTTGGGTAGCGGGAGGGCGTATGAGCAGTACTTC,CASSLGSGRAYEQYF
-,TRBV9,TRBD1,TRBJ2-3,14,TGTGCCAGCAGCGTGCTACAGGGGGCAGATACGCAGTATTTT,CASSVLQGADTQYF
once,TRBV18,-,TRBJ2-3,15,TGTGCCAGCTCACCCTGGGAGCCGGGCACAGATACGCAGTATTTT,CASSPWEPGTDTQYF
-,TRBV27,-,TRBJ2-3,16,TGTGCCAGCAGTCATGGAAACTACCGTCCGAGGGATACGCAGTATTTT,CASSHGNYRPRDTQYF
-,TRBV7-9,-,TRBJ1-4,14,TGTGCCAGCAGCTTAAGACTCGAGGGTGAAAAACTGTTTTTT,CASSLRLEGEKLFF
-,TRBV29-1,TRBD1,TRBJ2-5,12,TGCAGCGCCCGGACAGGGGGGGAGACCCAGTACTTC,CSARTGGETQYF
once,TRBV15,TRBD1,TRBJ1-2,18,TGTGCCACCAGCCCAGAGGCCGGCCGGACAGGGTTTAACTATGGCTACACCTTC,CATSPEAGRTGFNYGYTF
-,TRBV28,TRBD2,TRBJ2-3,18,TGTGCCAGCAGTTTATCCGGACTAGCGGGGGGGCAAGGAGATACGCAGTATTTT,CASSLSGLAGGQGDTQYF
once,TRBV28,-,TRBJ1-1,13,TGTGCCAGCAGTCCCGACAGCACTTTTGAAGCTTTCTTT,CASSPDSTFEAFF
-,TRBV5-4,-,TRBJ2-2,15,TGTGCCAGCAGCTTCTGGGGACAGAACACCGGGGAGCTGTTTTTT,CASSFWGQNTGELFF
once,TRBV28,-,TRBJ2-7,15,TGTGCCAGCAGTGTCCCAGGGAAGAGCTCCTACGAGCAGTACTTC,CASSVPGKSSYEQYF
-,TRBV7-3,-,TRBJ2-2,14,TGTGCCAGCAGCTCGGGACTGAACACCGGGGAGCTGTTTTTT,CASSSGLNTGELFF
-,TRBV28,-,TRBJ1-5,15,TGTGCCAGCAGTTTATTATCGGTTGGGGGCCAGCCCCAGCATTTT,CASSLLSVGGQPQHF
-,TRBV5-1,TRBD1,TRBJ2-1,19,TGCGCCAGCAGCTTGGTACAGGGGGCCAGGCCCTTTACCTACAATGAGCAGTTCTTC,CASSLVQGARPFTYNEQFF
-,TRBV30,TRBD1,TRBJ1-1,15,TGTGCCTGGAGCCCCCGGACAGGGTGGAACACTGAAGCTTTCTTT,CAWSPRTGWNTEAFF
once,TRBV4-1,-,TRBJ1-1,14,TGCGCCAGCAGGCGTCCGGGGGGCTCGCGTGAAGCTTTCTTT,CASRRPGGSREAFF
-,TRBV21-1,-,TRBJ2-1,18,TGTGCCAGCAGCAAAGCCAGCGGGAGGGCTGGGTCCTACAATGAGCAGTTCTTC,CASSKASGRAGSYNEQFF
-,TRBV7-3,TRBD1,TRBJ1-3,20,TGTGCCAGCAGCTTATCGGCCCCACCCGGACAGGGTGGGAGTGGAAACACCATATATTTT,CASSLSAPPGQGGSGNTIYF
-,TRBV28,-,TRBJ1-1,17,TGTGCCAGCAGTTTGGTCCTCTCCAATCTAATGAACACTGAAGCTTTCTTT,CASSLVLSNLMNTEAFF
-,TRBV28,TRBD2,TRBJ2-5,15,TGTGCCAGCAGTTTAGGTCCGGGGGGCCAAGAGACCCAGTACTTC,CASSLGPGGQETQYF
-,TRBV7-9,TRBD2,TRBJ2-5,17,TGTGCCAGCAGCTTAGGAGGACTAGCGGGAGGCGAGGAGACCCAGTACTTC,CASSLGGLAGGEETQYF
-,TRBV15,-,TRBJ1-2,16,TGTGCCACCAGCAGAGATCGGGGAGGGAATCACTATGGCTACACCTTC,CATSRDRGGNHYGYTF
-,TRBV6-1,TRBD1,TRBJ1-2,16,TGTGCCAGCAGTGGAGCGGGACAGGGGGGGCACTATGGCTACACCTTC,CASSGAGQGGHYGYTF
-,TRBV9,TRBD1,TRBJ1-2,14,TGTGCCAGCAGCTCCGACAGGGCTAACTATGGCTACACCTTC,CASSSDRANYGYTF
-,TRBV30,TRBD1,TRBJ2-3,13,TGTGCCTGGGAGGGGGCTGGCACAGATACGCAGTATTTT,CAWEGAGTDTQYF
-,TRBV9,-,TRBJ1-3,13,TGTGCCAGCAGCGAGGAGATGGGAAACACCATATATTTT,CASSEEMGNTIYF
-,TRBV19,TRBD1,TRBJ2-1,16,TGTGCCAGTATAGGTTGGGCAGGGGGCTCCTACAATGAGCAGTTCTTC,CASIGWAGGSYNEQFF
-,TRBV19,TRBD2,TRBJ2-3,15,TGTGCCAGCAAGACTAGCGGGGGGGTCGTAGATACGCAGTATTTT,CASKTSGGVVDTQYF
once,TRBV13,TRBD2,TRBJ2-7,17,TGTGCCAGCAGCTTAGGCTTATTGGCGGGAGGGCCTTACGAGCAGTACTTC,CASSLGLLAGGPYEQYF
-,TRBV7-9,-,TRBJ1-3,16,TGTGCCAGCAGCCCGTGGGACACCTACTCTGGAAACACCATATATTTT,CASSPWDTYSGNTIYF
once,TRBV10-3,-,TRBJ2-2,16,TGTGCCATCAGTGGCCCCGGGACACCGGGGACCGGGGAGCTGTTTTTT,CAISGPGTPGTGELFF
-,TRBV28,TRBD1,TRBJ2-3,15,TGTGCCAGCAGAGAAGGGACAGGGGTTCCAGATACGCAGTATTTT,CASREGTGVPDTQYF
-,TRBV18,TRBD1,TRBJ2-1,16,TGTGCCAGCTCACCACCAAAAGGGACAGGGGGCGAAGAGCAGTTCTTC,CASSPPKGTGGEEQFF
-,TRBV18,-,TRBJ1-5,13,TGTGCCAGCTCCCTAGCGTGGGATCAGCCCCAGCATTTT,CASSLAWDQPQHF
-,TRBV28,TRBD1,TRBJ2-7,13,TGTGCCAGCTTTGGACAGGGCCCCTACGAGCAGTACTTC,CASFGQGPYEQYF